This T cell receptor (beta chain) was sequenced for a study of blood T cell repertoires in COVID-19. Study-level background: Donors in the United States, Italy and Spain gave samples during acute or convalescent COVID-19.

Seattle-derived patients entered the study during active infection and were followed longitudinally. The germline gives CDR1 SQVTM, CDR2 ANQGSEA. There are 14 residues in the CDR3. V shed 1 base, J shed 5 bases, and the junction held 4 bases outside the gene matches. As originally analysed: Amplification from reference gene primers served as the basis for estimated nucleated cell counts. The method was immunoSEQ multiplex PCR; TCRdb's version includes in-frame clones alone and lacks a portion of them. For V, J and clone size, that table is used; D and trimming come from the DNA. The sample lists roughly 160,000 clones; around 74% were seen once.

The sample consisted of peripheral blood. V gene TRBV29-1 combines with J gene TRBJ2-5; 10 nucleotides align to TRBD2. The source is a woman in her sixties with COVID-19, enrolled during active disease. Written as DNA, the CDR3 is TGCAGCGTTGAAGCTAGCGGGAGCCCCGAGACCCAGTACTTC. It yields the protein CSVEASGSPETQYF.